This TCR beta chain derives from a study of T cells of healthy individuals. The CDR3 consists of 15 residues. The germline gives CDR1 ENHRY, CDR2 SYGVKD. V was pared by 3 bases and J by 9 bases, with 7 bases of the junction left unmatched. TCRdb called the 5' RACE reads again in MiXCR, with one record for every CDR3 protein. This table holds around 40,000 distinct CDR3 sequences, approximately 4.9% found once. This clonotype was seen at least ten times. This sequence joins TRBV10-3 and TRBJ1-5, with TRBD1 matching 11 bases. The sequence came from a human donor in good health. The CDR3 region is CAISDPGQGVRPQHF. The CDR3 DNA is TGTGCCATCAGTGATCCGGGACAGGGGGTCAGGCCCCAGCATTTT.